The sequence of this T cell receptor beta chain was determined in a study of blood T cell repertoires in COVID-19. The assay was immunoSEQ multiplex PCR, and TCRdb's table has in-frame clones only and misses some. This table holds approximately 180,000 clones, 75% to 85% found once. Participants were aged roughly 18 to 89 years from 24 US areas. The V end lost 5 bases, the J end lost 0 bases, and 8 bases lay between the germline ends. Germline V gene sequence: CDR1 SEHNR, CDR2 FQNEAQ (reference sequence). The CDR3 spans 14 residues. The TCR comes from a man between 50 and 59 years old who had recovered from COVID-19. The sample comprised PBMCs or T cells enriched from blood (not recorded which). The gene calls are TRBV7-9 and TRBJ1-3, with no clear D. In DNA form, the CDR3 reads TGTGCCAGCAGCCTATCGAACTCTGGAAACACCATATATTTT. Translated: CASSLSNSGNTIYF.